The rows below give T cell receptor beta chains drawn from one sample of a study of response to subunit inactivated influenza vaccine. Using its own MiXCR run on the RT-PCR reads, TCRdb lists one record per CDR3 protein. The sample contains around 600,000 distinct CDR3 sequences, approximately 11% of which appear only once. The sample was also linked to a second study, of T cells expressing NK-cell markers.

The material sequenced was PBMCs from blood, taken on the day of vaccination. The receptors come from a man aged 45-65 years who received an inactivated influenza vaccine. Both conserved end residues are part of each CDR3. D genes are given only for firm matches. Expanded clones get a size class; other rows say once, few or many, or leave the size out.

TRBJ2-1	few	-	TRBV20-1	TGCAGTGCTAGAGATCTAGCTCAGTACAATGAGCAGTTCTTC	CSARDLAQYNEQFF
TRBJ1-1	few	TRBD1	TRBV12-3/TRBV12-4	TGTGCCAGCAGTTGGGGCAGGGGGGGTACTGAAGCTTTCTTT	CASSWGRGGTEAFF
TRBJ2-5	-	-	TRBV29-1	TGCAGCGTTACCCCTAGTGGGGGCTACCAAGAGACCCAGTACTTC	CSVTPSGGYQETQYF
TRBJ2-1	many	-	TRBV27	TGTGCCAGCAGCATGCTTGGGGGATACAATGAGCAGTTCTTC	CASSMLGGYNEQFF
TRBJ2-1	few	TRBD2	TRBV6-5	TGTGCCAGCAGTTACTCGACTCGCGGGAGGGCCGTTGAGCAGTTCTTC	CASSYSTRGRAVEQFF
TRBJ1-2	-	-	TRBV30	TGTGCCTGGAGTCCCGCAGGGAACTATGGCTACACCTTC	CAWSPAGNYGYTF
TRBJ1-1	-	-	TRBV30	TGTGCCTGGAGATTGGGCCCGAACACTGAAGCTTTCTTT	CAWRLGPNTEAFF
TRBJ2-1	-	TRBD2	TRBV28	TGTGCCAGCAGTCCAACTAGCGGGTCTGACAATGAGCAGTTCTTC	CASSPTSGSDNEQFF
TRBJ2-7	few	TRBD2	TRBV28	TGTGCCAGCAGTTTCCTCGGGGGGGCAGCCTACGAGCAGTACTTC	CASSFLGGAAYEQYF
TRBJ1-2	few	-	TRBV4-1	TGCGCCAGCAGCCAAACACGGGGAAATGGCTACACCTTC	CASSQTRGNGYTF
TRBJ2-3	many	-	TRBV6-4	TGTGCCAGCAGTGACGGCGCGCTTTTCGGAGATACGCAGTATTTT	CASSDGALFGDTQYF
TRBJ2-7	few	TRBD1	TRBV20-1	TGCAGTGCCCGAGCCGGGACAGGGGGCGGTTACGAGCAGTACTTC	CSARAGTGGGYEQYF
TRBJ2-2	few	TRBD1	TRBV20-1	TGCAGTGCTAGAGCCGCACAGGGGGCCGGGGAGCTGTTTTTT	CSARAAQGAGELFF
TRBJ2-2	few	-	TRBV6-2/TRBV6-3	TGTGCCAGCAAGCCGGGACGTGGCACCGGGGAGCTGTTTTTT	CASKPGRGTGELFF
TRBJ2-3	few	-	TRBV6-1	TGTGCCAGCTCCGGGACTCTAACAGATACGCAGTATTTT	CASSGTLTDTQYF
TRBJ2-7	few	TRBD2	TRBV7-9	TGTGCCAGCAGCTTAGCGCCCAGCGGGAGTCTCAACTTC	CASSLAPSGSLNF
TRBJ2-1	-	TRBD1	TRBV12-3/TRBV12-4	TGTGCCAGCAGTAGATCCGGGGACAGGGGTCAGTTCTTC	CASSRSGDRGQFF
TRBJ1-5	-	-	TRBV28	TGTGACAACAGGAAGGAGAATCAGCCCCAGCATTTT	CDNRKENQPQHF
TRBJ2-7	-	TRBD1	TRBV5-6	TGTGCCAGCAAATCACTCACAGGGGCCGGGGATTACGAGCAGTACTTC	CASKSLTGAGDYEQYF
TRBJ2-1	-	TRBD2	TRBV7-3	TGTGCCAGCAGCTTAACAAGAGCGGGAGGGCCTCATGGTGAGCAGTTCTTC	CASSLTRAGGPHGEQFF
TRBJ2-1	many	-	TRBV6-5	TGTGCCAGCACCCCGGACCACTACAGGCAGTTCTTC	CASTPDHYRQFF
TRBJ1-2	few	TRBD1	TRBV6-1	TGTGCCAGCAGTCAAGAAAGGACAGGGGGCTGGGTTAACTATGGCTACACCTTC	CASSQERTGGWVNYGYTF
TRBJ2-7	few	-	TRBV6-5	TGTGCCAGCAGTTACTCGATCCCCCTGACAGACTCCTACGAGCAGTACTTC	CASSYSIPLTDSYEQYF
TRBJ2-2	-	-	TRBV5-1	TGCGCCAGCAGCCCCAGACCTGGGTCCCTCGGGGAGCTGTTTTTT	CASSPRPGSLGELFF
TRBJ2-7	few	-	TRBV29-1	TGCAGCGTATCACGGGGGGCGCTGGACGAGCAGTACTTC	CSVSRGALDEQYF
TRBJ2-7	few	TRBD2	TRBV20-1	TGCAGTGCTAGAGATCTGCTAGCGGGAGATTTTTACGAGCAGTACTTC	CSARDLLAGDFYEQYF
TRBJ2-4	-	TRBD2	TRBV29-1	TGCAGCGCCGGGACTATAAGAAACATTCAGTACTTC	CSAGTIRNIQYF
TRBJ1-3	-	-	TRBV12-3/TRBV12-4	TGTGCCAGCAAATGGGTCTCGGGAGGAAACACCATATATTTT	CASKWVSGGNTIYF
TRBJ2-5	few	-	TRBV11-1	TGTGCCAGCAGCTTATTCAGGACAAACCAAGAGACCCAGTACTTC	CASSLFRTNQETQYF
TRBJ2-2	few	-	TRBV5-1	TGCGCCAGCAGCCGGGAATCTACCGGGGAGCTGTTTTTT	CASSRESTGELFF
TRBJ2-3	-	TRBD2	TRBV6-6	TGTGCCAGCAGTCCCCCCACTAGCGGGAGGTTTTTT	CASSPPTSGRFF
TRBJ1-2	few	TRBD1	TRBV20-1	TGCAGTGCCGTCACAGGGGTCTATGGCTACACCTTC	CSAVTGVYGYTF
TRBJ2-5	-	-	TRBV6-5	TGTGCCAGCAGTTACAAGGCCCAAGAGACCCAGTACTTC	CASSYKAQETQYF
TRBJ2-7	-	TRBD1	TRBV10-2	TGCGCCAGCAGGCAGGGGGTTGCCTACGAGCAGTACTTC	CASRQGVAYEQYF
TRBJ2-3	-	-	TRBV20-1	TGCAGTGCTAGAACCTCCCCGCGGGGGCCTGGGGATACGCAGTATTTT	CSARTSPRGPGDTQYF
TRBJ2-5	-	TRBD1	TRBV5-1	TGCGCCAGCAGAACCGGACAGGTTGGCGTTAGCCAAGAGACCCAGTACTTC	CASRTGQVGVSQETQYF
TRBJ2-5	many	-	TRBV29-1	TGCAGCGCCGGGACACTCCAAGAGACCCAGTACTTC	CSAGTLQETQYF
TRBJ2-5	-	-	TRBV21-1	TGTGCCAGCAGCAAAGCGCGCGGAGGACAAGAGACCCAGTACTTC	CASSKARGGQETQYF
TRBJ1-2	-	TRBD1	TRBV19	TGTGCCTCCGAGGGACAGGGGGATTATGGCTACACCTTC	CASEGQGDYGYTF
TRBJ2-3	-	TRBD2	TRBV7-9	TGTGCCAGCAGCTTAGGATCAGCGGGGGCCACAGATACGCAGTATTTT	CASSLGSAGATDTQYF